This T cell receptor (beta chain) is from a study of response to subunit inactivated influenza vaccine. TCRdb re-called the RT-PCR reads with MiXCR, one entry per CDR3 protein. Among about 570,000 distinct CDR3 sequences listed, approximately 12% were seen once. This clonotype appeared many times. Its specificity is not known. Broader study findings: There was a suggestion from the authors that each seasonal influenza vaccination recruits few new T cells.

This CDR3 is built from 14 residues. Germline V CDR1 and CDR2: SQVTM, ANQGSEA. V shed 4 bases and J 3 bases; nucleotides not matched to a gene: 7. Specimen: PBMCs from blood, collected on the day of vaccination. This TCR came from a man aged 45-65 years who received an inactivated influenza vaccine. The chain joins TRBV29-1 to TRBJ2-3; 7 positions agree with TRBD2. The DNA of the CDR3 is TGCAGCGTTGCGGCTAGCGGTCTTACAGATACGCAGTATTTT. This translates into CSVAASGLTDTQYF.